Shown below are 11 T cell receptor beta chains from a single sample sequenced in a study of tumor-infiltrating lymphocytes in primary liver carcinoma. Extraction of RNA together with DNA used 20-30 mg of unsorted bulk tissue. A constant-region primer primed TCR beta cDNA synthesis from 500 ng of total RNA. Each TCR beta library was derived from three nested multiplex PCR rounds that employed slightly modified ARM-PCR. The opening two PCR rounds, about 11 cycles each, paired TRBV1-TRBV30 forward primers with a C-beta reverse primer. One entry per CDR3 protein, called by TCRdb with MiXCR from the multiplex PCR reads. Seen here are tens of thousands of distinct CDR3 sequences, about 75% observed once, and the top ten hold under 45%. The specimen was tumor-adjacent normal liver tissue. These receptors originate from a man aged 40-50 years with primary liver carcinoma and hepatitis B virus infection.

Only a few counts were recorded for this clonotype. Here the CDR3 DNA reads TGCAGGGCTGTGGACGCACCCGGCGAGCAGTACTTC. This sequence encodes CRAVDAPGEQYF. The chain is built from TRBV29-1 and TRBJ2-7; D is unclear. Per germline, CDR1 SQVTM and CDR2 ANQGSEA. The CDR3 is 12 amino acids.

CDR3 residues: CASNSDPQGNQPQHF. DNA of the CDR3: TGTGCCAGCAACTCAGATCCCCAGGGGAATCAGCCCCAGCATTTT. J is TRBJ1-5 and V is TRBV7-8; tentatively, D is TRBD1 (6 bases). CDR1 and CDR2 (germline): SGHVS, FQNEAQ. V was pared by 7 bases and J by 4 bases, with 17 bases between. The CDR3 consists of 15 residues.

Of note for this clonotype: Germline is not matched at one junction end, which may reflect a read error. The gene calls are TRBV30 and TRBJ2-1; D is undetermined. In germline, CDR1 is GTSNPN, CDR2 SVGIG (reference sequence). The CDR3 length is 14 residues. CDR3 sequence (DNA): TGTACCTGGAGCCTAGGGTGGAAGGCCAATGAGCAGTTCTTC. Translation: CTWSLGWKANEQFF.

Details on this clonotype: One end of the junction does not line up with germline, which may come from a read error. The V gene is TRBV7-9, the J gene TRBJ1-2; TRBD1 matches at 9 bases. From germline, CDR1 is SEHNR and CDR2 FQNEAQ (reference sequence). CDR3 length: 14 amino acids. CDR3 coding DNA: TGTGCCATCAGATGGGACAGGGAGTTTCATGGCTACACATTC. As protein: CAIRWDREFHGYTF.

This clonotype was observed a handful of times. Mismatch with germline at one junction end may stem from a read error. The chain carries TRBV11-3 and TRBJ1-5; TRBD1 is a possible D gene (5 bases). The V gene's germline CDR1 is SGHNT and CDR2 YENEEA. The CDR3 sequence is 15 residues long. CDR3 sequence reads: CVSSLDLGVAQPQHF. CDR3 DNA sequence: TGTGTCAGCAGCTTAGATCTGGGGGTGGCTCAGCCCCAGCACTTC.

To note about this clonotype: One junction end does not reproduce the germline sequence, and a read error may be involved. The chain joins TRBV10-3 to TRBJ2-7, with 8 positions matching TRBD2. CDR1 and CDR2 (germline): ENHRY, SYGVKD. The length of the CDR3 is 15 residues. The CDR3 spells CANSDGGAGVDEQYF. Here the CDR3 DNA reads TGTGCCAACAGTGATGGGGGAGCGGGAGTAGACGAGCAGTACTTC.

Notes on this clonotype: A read error may explain this, as a much larger clone is one base away. This chain links TRBV16 with TRBJ1-2; D not certain. V lost 0 bases and J lost 5, with 4 bases in between. CDR1 and CDR2 (germline): KGHSY, FQNENV. CDR3 length: 12 residues. The CDR3 sequence: CASSQSAYGYTF. CDR3 nucleotides: TGTGCCAGCAGCCAATCGGCATATGGCTACACCTTC.

The chain combines TRBV29-1 with TRBJ2-7; D not resolved. This CDR3 is 13 amino acids long. Germline V CDR1 and CDR2: SQVTM, ANQGSEA. V was pared by 3 bases and J by 5 bases, with 14 bases between. CDR3 protein: CSVERQAWNEQYF. CDR3 DNA: TGCAGCGTTGAGCGGCAGGCGTGGAACGAGCAGTACTTC.

Points on this clonotype: Likely a read error: the CDR3 ends without its conserved phenylalanine or tryptophan. The CDR3 is CAGSLVDRFYEQYI. The CDR3 bases are TGTGCCGGCAGTTTAGTGGACAGGTTCTACGAGCAGTACATC. V and J are TRBV28 and TRBJ2-7; TRBD1 matches at 7 bases. The CDR3 runs 14 residues. In germline, CDR1 is MDHEN, CDR2 SYDVKM.

Of note for this clonotype: An end of the junction does not agree with germline; a read error may underlie this. The chain carries TRBV11-2 and TRBJ2-1; 8 positions match TRBD2. In germline, CDR1 is SGHAT, CDR2 FQNNGV. The CDR3 sequence is 16 residues long. The CDR3 sequence is CASISTMSGGYIEQFF. Here the CDR3 DNA reads TGTGCCAGCATCTCAACCATGAGCGGGGGTTACATTGAGCAGTTTTTC.

Remarks on this clonotype: Compared with germline, one end of the junction differs, possibly owing to a read error. The chain has TRBV25-1 and TRBJ2-1, with D uncertain. From germline, CDR1 is MGHDK and CDR2 SYGVNS. CDR3 length: 15 residues. The CDR3 DNA is TGTGCCAGCAGTCAATCAGGCAAAACCTACAATAAGCAGTTCTTC. This encodes CASSQSGKTYNKQFF.